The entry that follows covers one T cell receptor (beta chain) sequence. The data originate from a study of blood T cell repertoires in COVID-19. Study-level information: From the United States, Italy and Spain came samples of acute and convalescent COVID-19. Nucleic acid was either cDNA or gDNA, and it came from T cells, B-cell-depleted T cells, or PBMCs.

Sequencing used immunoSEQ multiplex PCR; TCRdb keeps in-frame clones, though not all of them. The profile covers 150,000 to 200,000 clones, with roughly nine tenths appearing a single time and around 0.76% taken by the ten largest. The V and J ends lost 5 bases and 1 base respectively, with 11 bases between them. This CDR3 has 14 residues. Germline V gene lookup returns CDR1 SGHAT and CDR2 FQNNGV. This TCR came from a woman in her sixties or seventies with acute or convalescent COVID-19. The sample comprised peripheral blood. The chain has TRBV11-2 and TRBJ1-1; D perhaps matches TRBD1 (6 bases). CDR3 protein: CASSGGTSNTEAFF. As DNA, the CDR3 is TGTGCCAGCAGCGGTGGGACATCGAACACTGAAGCTTTCTTT. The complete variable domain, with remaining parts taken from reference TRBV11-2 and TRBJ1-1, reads EAGVAQSPRYKIIEKRQSVAFWCNPISGHATLYWYQQILGQGPKLLIQFQNNGVVDDSQLPKDRFSAERLKGVDSTLKIQPAKLEDSAVYLCASSGGTSNTEAFFGQGTRLTVV.